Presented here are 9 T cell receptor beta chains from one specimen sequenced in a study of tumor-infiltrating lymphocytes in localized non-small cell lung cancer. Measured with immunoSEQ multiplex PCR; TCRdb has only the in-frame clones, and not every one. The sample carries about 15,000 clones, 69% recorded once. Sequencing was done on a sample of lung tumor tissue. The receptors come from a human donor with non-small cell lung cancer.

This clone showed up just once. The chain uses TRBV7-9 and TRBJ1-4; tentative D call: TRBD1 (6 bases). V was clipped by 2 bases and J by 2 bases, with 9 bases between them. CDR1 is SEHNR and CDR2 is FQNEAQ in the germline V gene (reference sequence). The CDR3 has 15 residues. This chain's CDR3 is CASSLLGATNEKLFF. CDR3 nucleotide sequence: TGTGCCAGCAGCTTATTGGGGGCCACTAATGAAAAACTGTTTTTT.

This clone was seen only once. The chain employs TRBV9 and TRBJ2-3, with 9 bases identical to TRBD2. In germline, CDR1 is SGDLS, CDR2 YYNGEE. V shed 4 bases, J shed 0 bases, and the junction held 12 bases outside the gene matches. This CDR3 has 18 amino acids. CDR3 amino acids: CASSIPLAGGPSTDTQYF. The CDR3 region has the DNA TGTGCCAGCAGCATACCTCTGGCGGGAGGGCCTAGCACAGATACGCAGTATTTT.

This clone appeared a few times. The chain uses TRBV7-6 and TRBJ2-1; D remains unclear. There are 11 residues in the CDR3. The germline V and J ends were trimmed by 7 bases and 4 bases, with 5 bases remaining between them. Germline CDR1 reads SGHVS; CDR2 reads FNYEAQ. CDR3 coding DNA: TGTGCCAGCACCGATTACAATGAGCAGTTCTTC. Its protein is CASTDYNEQFF.

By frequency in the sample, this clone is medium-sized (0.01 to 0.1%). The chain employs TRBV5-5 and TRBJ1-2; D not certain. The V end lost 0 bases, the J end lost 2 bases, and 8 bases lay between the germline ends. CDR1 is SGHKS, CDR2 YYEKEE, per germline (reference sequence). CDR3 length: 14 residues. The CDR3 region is CASSLGLNNYGYTF. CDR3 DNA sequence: TGTGCCAGCAGCTTGGGACTGAACAACTATGGCTACACCTTC.

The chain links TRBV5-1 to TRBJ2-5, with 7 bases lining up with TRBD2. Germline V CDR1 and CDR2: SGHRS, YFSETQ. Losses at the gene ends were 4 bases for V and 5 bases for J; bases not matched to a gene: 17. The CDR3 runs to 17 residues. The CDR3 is CASSGGLGGSLSETQYF. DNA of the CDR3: TGCGCCAGCAGCGGGGGACTGGGCGGGAGTTTATCGGAGACCCAGTACTTC.

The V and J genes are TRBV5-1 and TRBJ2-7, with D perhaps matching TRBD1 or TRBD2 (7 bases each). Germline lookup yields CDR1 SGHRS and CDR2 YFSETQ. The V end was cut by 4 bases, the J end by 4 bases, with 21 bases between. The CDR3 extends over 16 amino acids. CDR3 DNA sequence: TGCGCCAGCAGCCCCTCCCCAGGGGGGGGAGTTTACGAGCAGTACTTC. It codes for CASSPSPGGGVYEQYF.

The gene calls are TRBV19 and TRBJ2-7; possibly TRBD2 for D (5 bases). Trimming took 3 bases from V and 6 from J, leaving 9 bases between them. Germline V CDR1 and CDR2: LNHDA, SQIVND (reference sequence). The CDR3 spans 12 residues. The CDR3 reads CASSIYGGEQYF. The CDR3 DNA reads TGTGCCAGTAGTATCTACGGAGGCGAGCAGTACTTC.

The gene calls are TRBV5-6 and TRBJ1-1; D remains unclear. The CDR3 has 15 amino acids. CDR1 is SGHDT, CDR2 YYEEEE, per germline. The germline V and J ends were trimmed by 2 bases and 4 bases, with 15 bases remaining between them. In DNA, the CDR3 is TGTGCCAGCAGCTTTGGTACGGGGATCTCCACTGAAGCTTTCTTT. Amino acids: CASSFGTGISTEAFF.

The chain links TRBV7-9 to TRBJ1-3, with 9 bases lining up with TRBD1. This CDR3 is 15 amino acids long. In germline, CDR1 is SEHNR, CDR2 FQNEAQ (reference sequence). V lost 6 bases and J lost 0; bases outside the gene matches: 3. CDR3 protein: CASSKGQGSGNTIYF. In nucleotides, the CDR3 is TGTGCCAGCAGTAAGGGACAGGGCTCTGGAAACACCATATATTTT.